This TCR beta chain was observed in a study of cytomegalovirus exposure and HLA in healthy donors. This clone was found a few times. Its antigen is unidentified. Primers included in the PCR were 60 Vbeta and 13 Jbeta primers. Assay used: immunoSEQ multiplex PCR; TCRdb lists only in-frame clones, some missing. Of roughly 180,000 clones listed, approximately 72% are singletons. Findings and limits, study-wide: In a later analysis, V- and J-gene trimming of beta chains associated with a DCLRE1C missense variant, replicated independently.

The sample taken for sequencing was PBMCs. The TCR sequence derives from a female donor in good health and CMV-seronegative.

CDR3 DNA sequence: TGTGCCTGGAGCCCCAACCGCCTCAGGACAAAAAGCCATCAGCCCCAGCATTTT. Translated, it gives CAWSPNRLRTKSHQPQHF. The V call is TRBV30, the J call TRBJ1-5; D is perhaps TRBD1 (5 bases). Germline V gene data show CDR1 as GTSNPN and CDR2 as SVGIG (reference sequence). V shed 3 bases and J shed 5 bases, with 26 bases lying between them. The CDR3 loop spans 18 amino acids.